This T cell receptor beta chain was recorded in a study of CD8+ T cells in alopecia areata. General study points: Scalp samples also yield sequences from resident alphabeta T cells of normal skin. Especially in alopecia totalis/universalis, lesional scalp showed greater clonality than normal scalp did.

RNA was isolated and reverse transcribed to cDNA, the sequencing template. Measured with immunoSEQ multiplex PCR; TCRdb has only the in-frame clones, and not every one. Counted here are roughly 220,000 clones, roughly three fifths occurring once; the ten biggest clones make up 0.95% to 1.5%. Per the germline V gene, CDR1 is SGHRS and CDR2 is YFSETQ. Between the trimmed V and J ends, which lost 5 bases and 3 bases, there was a span of 14 bases. The CDR3 loop spans 14 amino acids. Treatment specified: oral pan-JAK inhibitor, 5-10 mg twice daily. In alopecia areata patients, both lesional scalp punch biopsies and peripheral blood were collected. Using a FACSAria, the CD4+ and CD8+ T cells were sorted from the PBMCs. A remark on this clone: Its antigen is currently unknown.

The J gene is TRBJ1-1, the V gene TRBV5-1; D unresolved. The sample in question was CD4+ T cells sorted from blood, obtained between weeks 43 and 45, from a patient treated with tofacitinib. The receptor's source is a human donor with alopecia areata. The DNA of the CDR3 is TGCGCCAGCAGGCAAGGTGCGTTGGACACTGAAGCTTTCTTT. The encoded protein is CASRQGALDTEAFF.